This T cell receptor (beta chain) originates from a study of cytomegalovirus exposure and HLA in healthy donors. Profiled with immunoSEQ multiplex PCR; TCRdb holds only in-frame clones, not every one. The table records 150,000 to 250,000 clones, about 81% of them present only once. Germline-derived CDR1 and CDR2 are SQVTM and ANQGSEA. Between the trimmed V and J ends, which lost 6 bases and 0 bases, there was a span of 12 bases. The CDR3 has 14 amino acids. Sequences were obtained from PBMCs. The TCR was taken from a woman aged 25 to 45 in good health and CMV-seronegative. This chain links TRBV29-1 with TRBJ1-5; D may be TRBD1 (6 bases). The CDR3 nucleotides are TGCAGCGTCCGGACAGCAAATAGCAATCAGCCCCAGCATTTT. This translates into CSVRTANSNQPQHF.